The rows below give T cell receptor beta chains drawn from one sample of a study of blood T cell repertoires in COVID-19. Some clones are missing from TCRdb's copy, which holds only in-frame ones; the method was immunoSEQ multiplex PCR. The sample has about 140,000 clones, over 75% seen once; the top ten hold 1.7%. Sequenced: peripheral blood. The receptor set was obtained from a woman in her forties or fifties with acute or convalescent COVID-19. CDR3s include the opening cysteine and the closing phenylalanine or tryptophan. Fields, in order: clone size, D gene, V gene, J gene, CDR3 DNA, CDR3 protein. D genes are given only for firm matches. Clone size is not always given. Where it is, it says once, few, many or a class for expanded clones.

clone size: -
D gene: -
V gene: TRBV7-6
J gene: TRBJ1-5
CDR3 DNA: TGTGCCAGCAGCCAGTGGACAACCGTCGGCAATCAGCCCCAGCATTTT
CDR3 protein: CASSQWTTVGNQPQHF

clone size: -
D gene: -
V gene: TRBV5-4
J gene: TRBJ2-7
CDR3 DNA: TGTGCCAGCAGCCTGGTGGGGCGGGGCTCCTACGAGCAGTACTTC
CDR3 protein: CASSLVGRGSYEQYF

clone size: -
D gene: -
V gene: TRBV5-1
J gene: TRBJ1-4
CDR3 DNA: TGCGCCAGCAGGGAGGGGACTGCAACTAATGAAAAACTGTTTTTT
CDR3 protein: CASREGTATNEKLFF

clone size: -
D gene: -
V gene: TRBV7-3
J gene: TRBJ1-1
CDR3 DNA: TGTGCCAGCAGCTTAACGGAGGGGATCACTGAAGCTTTCTTT
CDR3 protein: CASSLTEGITEAFF

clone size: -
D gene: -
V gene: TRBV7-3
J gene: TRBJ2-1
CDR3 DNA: TGTGCCAGCAGCGCGGATGATGAGCAGTTCTTC
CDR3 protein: CASSADDEQFF

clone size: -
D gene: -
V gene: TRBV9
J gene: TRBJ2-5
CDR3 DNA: TGTGCCAGCAGCGTTGACGGACTATCCAGCCAAGAGACCCAGTACTTC
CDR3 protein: CASSVDGLSSQETQYF

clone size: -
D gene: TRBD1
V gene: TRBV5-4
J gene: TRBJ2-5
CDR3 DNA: TGTGCCACCCAATATGGTGGGACAGGGGAGACCCAGTACTTC
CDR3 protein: CATQYGGTGETQYF

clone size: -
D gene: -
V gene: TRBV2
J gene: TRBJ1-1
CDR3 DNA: TGTGCCAGCAGCAGGGGCATAAACACTGAAGCTTTCTTT
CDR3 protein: CASSRGINTEAFF

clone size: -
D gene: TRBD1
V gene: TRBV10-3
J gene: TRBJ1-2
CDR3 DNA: TGTGCCATCAGCGGGACAGGGAACTATGGCTACACCTTC
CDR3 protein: CAISGTGNYGYTF

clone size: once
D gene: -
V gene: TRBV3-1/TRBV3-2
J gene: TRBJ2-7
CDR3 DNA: TGTGCCAGCAGCCTTCCGGGAGAGCAGTACTTC
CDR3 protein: CASSLPGEQYF

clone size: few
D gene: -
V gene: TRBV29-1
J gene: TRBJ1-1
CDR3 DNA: TGCAGCGTCGCCGAACAGGGCACTGAAGCTTTCTTT
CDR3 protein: CSVAEQGTEAFF

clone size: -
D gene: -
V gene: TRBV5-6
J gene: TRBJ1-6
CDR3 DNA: TGTGCCAGCAGCTTGGCCATGGGCAGAGATAATTCACCCCTCCACTTT
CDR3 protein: CASSLAMGRDNSPLHF